What follows are 2 T cell receptor beta chains derived from one specimen sequenced in a study of OX40 agonist ivuxolimab in advanced cancers. The assay was immunoSEQ multiplex PCR, and TCRdb's table has in-frame clones only and misses some. The table records 65,000 to 100,000 clones, 90% of them present only once. The source material was CD4+ or CD8+ T cells sorted from blood, sampled in a trial of the OX40 agonist ivuxolimab. These receptors all come from an adult with an advanced solid tumor such as melanoma, head and neck, liver or kidney cancer.

The chain uses TRBV11-2 and TRBJ2-7; D ambiguous. The CDR3 extends over 14 amino acids. Trimming removed 0 bases from V and 6 bases from J, with 12 bases in between. Germline V gene data show CDR1 as SGHAT and CDR2 as FQNNGV. This CDR3 is CASSLDRQAGEQYV. CDR3 DNA sequence: TGTGCCAGCAGCTTAGACCGGCAGGCCGGCGAGCAGTACGTC.

The chain carries TRBV30 and TRBJ1-6; a possible D gene is TRBD1 (6 bases). Germline CDR1 GTSNPN, CDR2 SVGIG (reference sequence). This CDR3 contains 13 residues. V lost 4 bases and J lost 8, with 12 bases in between. The CDR3 bases are TGTGCCTGGAACAGGGATCATGATTCACCCCTCCACTTT. Translating it yields CAWNRDHDSPLHF.